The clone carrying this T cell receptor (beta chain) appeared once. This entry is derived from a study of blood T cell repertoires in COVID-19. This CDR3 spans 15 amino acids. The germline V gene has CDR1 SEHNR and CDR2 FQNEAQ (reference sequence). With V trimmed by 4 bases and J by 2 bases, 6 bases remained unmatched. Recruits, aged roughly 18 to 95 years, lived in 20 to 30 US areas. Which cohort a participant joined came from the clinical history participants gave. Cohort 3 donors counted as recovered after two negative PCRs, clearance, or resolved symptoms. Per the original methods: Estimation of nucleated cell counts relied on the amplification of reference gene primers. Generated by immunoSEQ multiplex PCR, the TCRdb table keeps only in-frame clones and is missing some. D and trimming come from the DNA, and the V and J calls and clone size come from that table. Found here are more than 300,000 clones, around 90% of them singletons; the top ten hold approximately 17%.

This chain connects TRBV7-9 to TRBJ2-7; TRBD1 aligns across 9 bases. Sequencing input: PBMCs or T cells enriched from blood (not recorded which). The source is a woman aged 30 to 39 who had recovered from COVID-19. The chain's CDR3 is CASSSAGTGPYEQYF. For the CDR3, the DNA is TGTGCCAGCAGCTCCGCCGGGACAGGGCCCTACGAGCAGTACTTC.